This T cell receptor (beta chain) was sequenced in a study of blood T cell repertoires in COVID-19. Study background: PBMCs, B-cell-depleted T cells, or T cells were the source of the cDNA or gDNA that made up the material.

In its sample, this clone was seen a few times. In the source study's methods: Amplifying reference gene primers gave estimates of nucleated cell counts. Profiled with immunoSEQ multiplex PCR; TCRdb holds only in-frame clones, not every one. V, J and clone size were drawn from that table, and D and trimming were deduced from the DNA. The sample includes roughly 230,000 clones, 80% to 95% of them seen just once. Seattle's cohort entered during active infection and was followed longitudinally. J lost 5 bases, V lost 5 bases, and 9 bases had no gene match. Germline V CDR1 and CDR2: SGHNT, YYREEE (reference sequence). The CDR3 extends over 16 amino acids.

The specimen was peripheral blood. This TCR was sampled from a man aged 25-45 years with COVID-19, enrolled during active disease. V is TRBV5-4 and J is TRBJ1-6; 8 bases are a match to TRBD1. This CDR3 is CASRDKTGDDNSPLHF. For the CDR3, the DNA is TGTGCCAGCAGAGATAAGACAGGGGATGATAATTCACCCCTCCACTTT.